Below are 22 T cell receptor beta chains sequenced from a single sample in a study of blood T cell repertoires in COVID-19. The data were produced by immunoSEQ multiplex PCR, yet TCRdb's version contains in-frame clones alone and is incomplete. Of 240,000 or so clones in the sample, about 86% were seen once. Sequencing used peripheral blood. These receptors were taken from a young woman who had recovered from COVID-19.

This chain uses TRBV30 with TRBJ2-5, with 9 bases fitting TRBD1. J gave up 5 bases and V 0 bases, and 4 bases lay outside the gene matches. Germline V gene lookup returns CDR1 GTSNPN and CDR2 SVGIG (reference sequence). CDR3 size: 14 residues. The CDR3 coding sequence is TGTGCCTGGAGTGTAGGGACAGGGTCGGAGACCCAGTACTTC. Amino acids: CAWSVGTGSETQYF. The complete variable domain, with remaining parts taken from reference TRBV30 and TRBJ2-5, reads SQTIHQWPATLVQPVGSPLSLECTVEGTSNPNLYWYRQAAGRGLQLLFYSVGIGQISSEVPQNLSASRPQDRQFILSSKKLLLSDSGFYLCAWSVGTGSETQYFGPGTRLLVL.

The V and J genes are TRBV10-3 and TRBJ1-2, with D possibly matching TRBD1 (5 bases). This CDR3 has 13 residues. Trimming shortened V by 3 bases and J by 6 bases, and 11 bases separated the two germline ends. Per germline, CDR1 ENHRY and CDR2 SYGVKD. CDR3 protein: CAISEARVHGYTF. CDR3 DNA sequence: TGTGCCATCAGTGAAGCCAGGGTTCATGGCTACACCTTC.

The chain is built from TRBV21-1 and TRBJ2-3; the table's D call of TRBD2 was not tested on the DNA. TRBV21-1 is marked as a pseudogene. The length of the CDR3 is 21 residues. CDR3 nucleotide sequence: TGTGCCAGCAGCAAAGTTAGCAGGGGGGCGGGGGGCCCCGAAAAATCTAATACGCAGTATTTT. Its translation: CASSKVSRGAGGPEKSNTQYF.

V gene TRBV2 combines with J gene TRBJ1-1; no reliable D call. The CDR3 runs to 12 residues. Looked up from germline, CDR1 is SNHLY and CDR2 is FYNNEI. V was cut by 7 bases and J by 0 bases, with 6 bases left in between. DNA of the CDR3: TGTGCCAGCATACAGATGAACACTGAAGCTTTCTTT. Translated: CASIQMNTEAFF.

This clone has a handful of counts. V and J are TRBV10-2 and TRBJ1-2; D remains ambiguous. The germline gives CDR1 WSHSY, CDR2 SAAADI. This CDR3 region has 12 residues. Trimming stripped 0 bases from V and 6 bases from J, with 5 bases between. The CDR3 DNA is TGCGCCAGCAGTGAGTCTTCCAATGGCTACACCTTC. This encodes CASSESSNGYTF.

The chain has TRBV7-9 and TRBJ1-6, with D hard to call. Germline values: CDR1 SEHNR, CDR2 FQNEAQ (reference sequence). CDR3 length equals 12 residues. V lost 2 bases and J 9 bases, leaving 5 bases between the germline ends. CDR3 DNA sequence: TGTGCCAGCAGCTTACCGGGTTCACCCCTCCACTTT. Its protein is CASSLPGSPLHF.

The chain recombines TRBV20-1 with TRBJ2-5; D is undetermined. The germline V gene encodes CDR1 DFQATT and CDR2 SNEGSKA (reference sequence). The CDR3 loop spans 11 amino acids. Trimming shortened V by 4 bases and J by 4 bases, and 7 bases separated the two germline ends. DNA of the CDR3: TGCAGTGCTACCTTAGCAGAGACCCAGTACTTC. It encodes CSATLAETQYF.

The chain uses TRBV3-1 (or the pseudogene TRBV3-2) and TRBJ1-2; 8 bases fit TRBD1. The CDR3 consists of 15 residues. From germline, CDR1 is LGHDT and CDR2 YNNKEL (reference sequence). V shed 2 bases and J 5 bases; nucleotides not matched to a gene: 7. Written as DNA, the CDR3 is TGTGCCAGCAGCCAACCGGGACAGGAGGTTTATGGCTACACCTTC. Protein: CASSQPGQEVYGYTF.

As for this clone: This CDR3 is also generated by other DNA sequences in the sample. This chain uses TRBV5-1 with TRBJ2-7; TRBD1 agrees at 8 bases. Germline CDR1 and CDR2: SGHRS and YFSETQ. V dropped 0 bases and J dropped 4; count of bases not matched to a gene: 3. The CDR3 sequence is 14 residues long. CDR3: CASSLVGQGYEQYF. DNA of the CDR3: TGCGCCAGCAGCTTGGTCGGACAGGGTTACGAGCAGTACTTC.

The rearrangement uses TRBV7-8 and TRBJ2-7; D ambiguous. Germline V gives CDR1 SGHVS, CDR2 FQNEAQ. V was trimmed by 3 bases and J by 5 bases, leaving 11 bases between them. The CDR3 extends over 13 amino acids. The CDR3 region has the DNA TGTGCCAGCAGCTTGGGTCCCCAGGACGAGCAGTACTTC. Its translation: CASSLGPQDEQYF.

J is TRBJ1-4 and V is TRBV4-3; tentatively, D is TRBD1 (6 bases). Germline loops: CDR1 LGHNA, CDR2 YSLEER. V lost 0 bases and J 8 bases, leaving 13 bases between the germline ends. The CDR3 is made up of 15 amino acids. The CDR3 loop is CASSQDARGEEKLFF. The DNA for the CDR3 is TGCGCCAGCAGCCAAGATGCCAGGGGAGAGGAAAAACTGTTTTTT.

The genes are TRBV6-5 and TRBJ1-2, with D perhaps TRBD1 (6 bases). Germline CDR1 and CDR2: MNHEY and SVGAGI. V gave up 6 bases and J gave up 3 bases, with 11 bases separating them. The CDR3 extends over 13 amino acids. The CDR3, as DNA: TGTGCCAGCAGCGCTGCAGGGGACTATGGCTACACCTTC. It specifies CASSAAGDYGYTF.

The rearrangement links TRBV3-1 (or the pseudogene TRBV3-2) to TRBJ1-2; 12 bases are shared with TRBD1. Trimming at V came to 0 bases and at J to 6 bases, leaving 14 bases not matched to a gene. CDR3 length: 19 residues. Per germline, CDR1 LGHDT and CDR2 YNNKEL (reference sequence). The CDR3 sequence: CASSQDWGLGQGAFDGYTF. In nucleotides, the CDR3 is TGTGCCAGCAGCCAAGATTGGGGTTTGGGACAGGGGGCGTTCGATGGCTACACCTTC.

CDR3: CASSTRQGVADEQFF. DNA for the CDR3: TGTGCCAGCAGCACAAGACAGGGGGTGGCGGATGAGCAGTTCTTC. The gene calls are TRBV7-9 and TRBJ2-1; TRBD1 matches at 9 bases. J lost 8 bases, V lost 5 bases, and 10 bases had no gene match. This CDR3 is 15 amino acids long. Germline CDR1 SEHNR, CDR2 FQNEAQ (reference sequence). Combining the CDR3 with reference TRBV7-9 and TRBJ2-1 gives the whole variable domain DTGVSQNPRHKITKRGQNVTFRCDPISEHNRLYWYRQTLGQGPEFLTYFQNEAQLEKSRLLSDRFSAERPKGSFSTLEIQRTEQGDSAMYLCASSTRQGVADEQFFGPGTRLTVL.

V usage is TRBV15 and J usage is TRBJ2-3, with 8 bases matching TRBD2. The CDR3 length is 16 residues. The germline V gene has CDR1 LNHNV and CDR2 YYDKDF (reference sequence). V dropped 1 base and J dropped 4; count of bases not matched to a gene: 7. In nucleotides, the CDR3 is TGTGCCACCAGCAGAGGTTTGGCGGGGGGATCAGATACGCAGTATTTT. It translates to CATSRGLAGGSDTQYF.

The chain uses TRBV2 and TRBJ1-1; the D gene is possibly TRBD1 (5 bases). Germline CDR1 reads SNHLY; CDR2 reads FYNNEI. The CDR3 is 11 residues long. V was clipped by 3 bases and J by 10 bases, with 9 bases between them. The DNA for the CDR3 is TGTGCCAGCAGTGATCCAGGGCGAGCTTTCTTT. It codes for CASSDPGRAFF.

This clone came up a few times. The chain employs TRBV18 and TRBJ2-7; 8 bases line up with TRBD1. The CDR3 covers 13 residues. CDR1 and CDR2 from the germline V gene are KGHSH and LQKENI. Unmatched junction bases numbered 6, after V lost 5 bases and J lost 6 bases. CDR3 nucleotide sequence: TGTGCCAGCTCATCTGACAGGGGAGCCGAGCAGTACTTC. It encodes CASSSDRGAEQYF. The entire variable domain, with the rest obtained from reference TRBV18 and TRBJ2-7, is as follows: NAGVMQNPRHLVRRRGQEARLRCSPMKGHSHVYWYRQLPEEGLKFMVYLQKENIIDESGMPKERFSAEFPKEGPSILRIQQVVRGDSAAYFCASSSDRGAEQYFGPGTRLTVT.

V is TRBV3-1 (or the pseudogene TRBV3-2) and J is TRBJ2-1; 13 bases line up with TRBD2. CDR1 is LGHDT, CDR2 YNNKEL, per germline (reference sequence). The CDR3 loop spans 17 amino acids. V was pared by 5 bases and J by 6 bases, with 10 bases of the junction left unmatched. The CDR3 coding sequence is TGTGCCAGCAGCACACGGACTAGCGGGGGCCCCATCAATGAGCAGTTCTTC. This gives the protein CASSTRTSGGPINEQFF.

In DNA form, the CDR3 reads TGTGCCAGCAGTGAAGGACAACAGGAATACTACGAGCAGTACTTC. It encodes CASSEGQQEYYEQYF. This rearrangement joins TRBV6-1 to TRBJ2-7; tentatively, D is TRBD1 (5 bases). V lost 1 base, J lost 3 bases, and 13 bases lay in between. The CDR3 has 15 residues. Per the germline V gene, CDR1 is MNHNS and CDR2 is SASEGT.

This rearrangement joins TRBV4-2 to TRBJ1-2; possibly TRBD1 for D (5 bases). With 0 bases removed from V and 1 base from J, the gap between germline ends came to 18 bases. This CDR3 comprises 18 residues. Germline CDR1 and CDR2: LGHNA and YNFKEQ. The chain's CDR3 is CASSQDSHNLGGNYGYTF. As DNA, the CDR3 is TGTGCCAGCAGCCAAGATTCTCACAACTTGGGGGGTAACTATGGCTACACCTTC.

The chain couples TRBV11-2 to TRBJ2-7; D possibly corresponds to TRBD1 (7 bases). Trimming took off 5 bases at V and 7 bases at J, with 18 bases between the two ends. The CDR3 has 14 amino acids. CDR1 SGHAT and CDR2 FQNNGV come from the germline V gene. DNA for the CDR3: TGTGCCAGCAGCACGAGAACAGGGGCGGGGGAGCAGTACTTC. Translated: CASSTRTGAGEQYF.

The chain couples TRBV7-3 to TRBJ2-1; the D is unclear. CDR1 is SGHTA and CDR2 is FQGTGA in the germline V gene. CDR3 length equals 13 residues. V shed 2 bases and J shed 10 bases, with 12 bases lying between them. In DNA, the CDR3 is TGTGCCAGCAGCTTACTTAGCTACGGCGAGCAGTTCTTC. Translation gives CASSLLSYGEQFF.